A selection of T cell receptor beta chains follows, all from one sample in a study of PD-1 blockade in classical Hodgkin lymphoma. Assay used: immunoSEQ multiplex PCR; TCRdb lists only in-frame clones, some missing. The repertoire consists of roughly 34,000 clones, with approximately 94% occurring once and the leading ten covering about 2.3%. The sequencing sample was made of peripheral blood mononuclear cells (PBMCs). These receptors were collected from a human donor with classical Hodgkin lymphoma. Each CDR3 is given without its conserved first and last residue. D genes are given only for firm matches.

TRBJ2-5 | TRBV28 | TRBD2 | ASSPRTSGSYVETQY
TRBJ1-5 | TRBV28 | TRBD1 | ASNPRGQGDYQPQH
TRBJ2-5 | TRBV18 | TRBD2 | ASSPRLAGGKTEETQY
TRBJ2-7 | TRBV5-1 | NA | ASSWLSRDTSYEQY
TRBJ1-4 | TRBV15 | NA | ATSPRAVTTNEKLF
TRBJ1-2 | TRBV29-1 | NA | SGGETINYGYT
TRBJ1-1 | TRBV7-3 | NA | ASSLRMGTEAF
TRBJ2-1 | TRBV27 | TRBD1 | ASSTYRGRRLNEQF
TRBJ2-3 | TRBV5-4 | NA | ASSLGGDTDTQY
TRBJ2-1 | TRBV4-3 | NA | ASSQDPGAYNEQF
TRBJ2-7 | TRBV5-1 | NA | ASALWWGSSYEQY
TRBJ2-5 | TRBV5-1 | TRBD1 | ASSTGTAQETQY
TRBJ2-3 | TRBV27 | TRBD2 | ASSVSSGGYTQY
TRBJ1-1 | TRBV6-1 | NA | ASSEHSWRYTEAF
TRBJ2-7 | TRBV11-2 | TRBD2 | ASSLAPSGGYEQY
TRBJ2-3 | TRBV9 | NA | ASRQGGGADTQY
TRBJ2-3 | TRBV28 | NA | ASSLGVIPTDTQY
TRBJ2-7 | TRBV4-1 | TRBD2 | ASSPQGGSPYEQY